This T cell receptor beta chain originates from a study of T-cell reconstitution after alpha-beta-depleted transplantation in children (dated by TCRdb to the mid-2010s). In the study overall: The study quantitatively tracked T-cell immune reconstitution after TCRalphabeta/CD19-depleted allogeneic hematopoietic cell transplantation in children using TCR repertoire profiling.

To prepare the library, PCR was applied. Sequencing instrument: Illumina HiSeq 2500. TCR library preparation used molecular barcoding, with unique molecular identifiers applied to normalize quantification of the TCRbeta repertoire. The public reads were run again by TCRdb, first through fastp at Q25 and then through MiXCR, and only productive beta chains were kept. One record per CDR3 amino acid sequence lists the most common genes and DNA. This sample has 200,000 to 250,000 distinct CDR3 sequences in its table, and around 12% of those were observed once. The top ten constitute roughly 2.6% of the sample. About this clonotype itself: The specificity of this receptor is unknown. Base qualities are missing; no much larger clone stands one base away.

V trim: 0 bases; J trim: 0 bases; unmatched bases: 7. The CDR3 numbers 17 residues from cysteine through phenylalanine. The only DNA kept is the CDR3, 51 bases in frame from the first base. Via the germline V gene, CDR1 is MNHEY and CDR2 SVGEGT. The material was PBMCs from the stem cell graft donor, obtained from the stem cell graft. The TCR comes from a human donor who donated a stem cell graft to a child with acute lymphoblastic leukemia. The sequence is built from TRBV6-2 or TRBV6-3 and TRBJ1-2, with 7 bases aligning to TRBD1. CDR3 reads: CASSYSKGTAPNYGYTF. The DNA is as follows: TGTGCCAGCAGTTACTCGAAAGGGACAGCACCTAACTATGGCTACACCTTC.